This T cell receptor (beta chain) is from a study of cytomegalovirus exposure and HLA in healthy donors. Overall study context: HLA-typed donors contributed some 77 million unique TCRs, which were held in an early data release.

The CDR3 length is 12 residues. In germline, CDR1 is ENHRY, CDR2 SYGVKD. V was shortened by 6 bases and J by 0 bases, with 6 bases between the two germline ends. The PCR contained 60 Vbeta and 13 Jbeta primers. Repertoires were generated with immunoSEQ multiplex PCR, while TCRdb's copy carries only in-frame clones and drops some. The sample includes roughly 150,000 clones, 82% of them seen just once. Findings and limits, study-wide: Researchers reported that a few CMV-associated chains were confirmed in vitro as CMV antigen-specific.

Worth noting for this clone: Its antigen is undetermined.

The chain is built from TRBV10-3 and TRBJ2-7; D unclear. This receptor was obtained from a girl aged 10 to 17 in good health and CMV-seropositive. The sequencing input was PBMCs. CDR3 amino acids: CAIRTDSYEQYF. The CDR3 coding sequence is TGTGCCATCAGAACAGACTCCTACGAGCAGTACTTC.